These T cell receptor beta chains were read from a single sample in a study of regulatory dendritic cells for organ transplantation. What these receptors recognize is not known. Sequencing was performed with immunoSEQ multiplex PCR; in TCRdb, only in-frame clones are kept and a portion is missing. The top ten hold 2.5% of the sample, which has approximately 10,000 clones, 75% to 90% seen once. The sample comprised memory CD4+ T cells from blood cultured with dendritic cells. These receptors all come from a human donor in good health. CDR3s leave out the opening cysteine and the closing phenylalanine or tryptophan.

11	TRBV28	TRBJ2-1	ASLASGYNEQF
10	TRBV16	TRBJ2-1	ASSRGRDRKF
15	TRBV4-1	TRBJ2-1	ASSQDPGLAGSNEQF
11	TRBV18	TRBJ2-5	ASSPGLEETQY
13	TRBV11-2	TRBJ2-1	ASSLSSGSYNEQF
11	TRBV19	TRBJ1-3	ASSIAPEDPIY
16	TRBV21-1	TRBJ2-2	ASSKPLAGGRDTGELF
12	TRBV7-2	TRBJ2-5	ASSQAGVQETQY
11	TRBV2	TRBJ2-5	ASTSDSQETQY
16	TRBV18	TRBJ2-7	ASSLSTGSASEAYEQY
12	TRBV7-8	TRBJ2-7	ASRTSGNTYEQY
11	TRBV5-6	TRBJ2-3	ASSLASGDTQY
13	TRBV12-5	TRBJ2-2	ASGAGPGFPGELF
14	TRBV7-3	TRBJ1-4	ASSTRRGQANEKLF
17	TRBV2	TRBJ2-4	ASSDPGTGVTLTKNIQY
11	TRBV30	TRBJ1-5	AWSVPPREPQH
12	TRBV9	TRBJ2-3	ASRRDVGTDTQY
14	TRBV5-1	TRBJ2-3	ASSLSSGRAVDTQY
12	TRBV6-5	TRBJ2-7	ASRPSWTASEQY
12	TRBV5-4	TRBJ2-2	ASSLVRGNGELF
13	TRBV6-5	TRBJ2-3	ASSLTGTRTDTQY
13	TRBV7-2	TRBJ1-5	ASSLDGVLGQPQH
12	TRBV6-1	TRBJ1-3	VTLSFISGNTIY
12	TRBV9	TRBJ1-3	ASSASLAGNTIY
10	TRBV6-5	TRBJ2-1	ASRNSYNEQF
14	TRBV9	TRBJ2-3	ASSGPSGGFTDTQY
11	TRBV6-5	TRBJ2-1	AKGLAGGRWQF
14	TRBV7-6	TRBJ2-1	ASSFSSRTGNNEQF
10	TRBV7-9	TRBJ2-7	ASSRLFHEQY
11	TRBV7-3	TRBJ1-2	ASSPSRGGGYT
13	TRBV28	TRBJ2-5	ASSAMSAAKETQY
13	TRBV29-1	TRBJ2-2	SVRSGTSGTGELF
12	TRBV7-2	TRBJ1-1	ASSWTGMRTEAF